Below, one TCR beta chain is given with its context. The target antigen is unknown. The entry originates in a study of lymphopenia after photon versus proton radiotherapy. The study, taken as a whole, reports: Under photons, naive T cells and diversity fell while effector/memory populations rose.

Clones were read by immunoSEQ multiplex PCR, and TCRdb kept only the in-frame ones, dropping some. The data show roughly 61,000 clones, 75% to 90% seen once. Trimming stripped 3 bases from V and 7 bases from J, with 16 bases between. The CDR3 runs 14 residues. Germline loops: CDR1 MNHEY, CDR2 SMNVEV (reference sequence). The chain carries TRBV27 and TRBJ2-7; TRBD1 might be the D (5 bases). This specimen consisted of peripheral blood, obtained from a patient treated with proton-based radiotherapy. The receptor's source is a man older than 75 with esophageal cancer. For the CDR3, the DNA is TGTGCCAGCAGTTTGGGATCATCAGGGTGGGAGCAGTACTTC. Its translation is CASSLGSSGWEQYF.